This passage covers 8 T cell receptor beta chains from one sample sequenced in a study of T-cell reconstitution after alpha-beta-depleted transplantation in children. Unique molecular identifiers were incorporated into the prepared TCRbeta library. TCRdb fed the PCR reads into MiXCR, producing one record per CDR3 protein. The sample gives approximately 200,000 distinct CDR3 sequences, roughly 6.3% of which show up once; 4.5% is in the top ten. The sample was PBMCs, taken before TCRalphabeta/CD19-depleted stem cell transplant. The receptor source for this set is a girl under three years old with combined immunodeficiency, due to receive a stem cell transplant.

In this sample, this clonotype turned up many times. The rearrangement joins TRBV12-3 or TRBV12-4 to TRBJ2-5; the D gene is possibly TRBD1 (6 bases). This CDR3 is built from 14 residues. Trimming removed 7 bases at V and 0 bases at J, with 12 bases between. CDR3 amino acids: CASTTWGHQETQYF. Written as DNA, the CDR3 is TGTGCCAGCACGACCTGGGGGCACCAAGAGACCCAGTACTTC.

In this sample, this clonotype turned up many times. The gene calls are TRBV5-1 and TRBJ1-1; 11 nucleotides line up with TRBD1. The junction had 5 bases not matched to a gene; V was cut back by 3 bases and J by 4 bases. This CDR3 is 15 amino acids long. Per the germline V gene, CDR1 is SGHRS and CDR2 is YFSETQ. CDR3 nucleotide sequence: TGCGCCAGCAGCTGGACGGGACAGGGGGGCACTGAAGCTTTCTTT. It specifies CASSWTGQGGTEAFF. Filled out from reference TRBV5-1 and TRBJ1-1, the complete variable domain reads KAGVTQTPRYLIKTRGQQVTLSCSPISGHRSVSWYQQTPGQGLQFLFEYFSETQRNKGNFPGRFSGRQFSNSRSEMNVSTLELGDSALYLCASSWTGQGGTEAFFGQGTRLTVV.

The table lists this clonotype with a few counts. The chain links TRBV2 to TRBJ2-7; D gene unclear. The germline CDR1 and CDR2 sequences are SNHLY and FYNNEI. The CDR3 has 15 amino acids. Trimming shortened V by 3 bases and J by 2 bases, and 14 bases separated the two germline ends. The CDR3, as DNA: TGTGCCAGCAGTGAGAAAATGACACGACCCTACGAGCAGTACTTC. Protein product: CASSEKMTRPYEQYF. The complete variable domain, with remaining parts taken from reference TRBV2 and TRBJ2-7, reads EPEVTQTPSHQVTQMGQEVILRCVPISNHLYFYWYRQILGQKVEFLVSFYNNEISEKSEIFDDQFSVERPDGSNFTLKIRSTKLEDSAMYFCASSEKMTRPYEQYFGPGTRLTVT.

The chain carries TRBV24-1 and TRBJ2-1; 7 nucleotides line up with TRBD1. V shed 6 bases, J shed 2 bases, and the junction held 6 bases outside the gene matches. The germline V gene encodes CDR1 KGHDR and CDR2 SFDVKD. This CDR3 has 15 amino acids. In DNA form, the CDR3 reads TGTGCCACCAGTCTCCGGGACAGACCCTACAATGAGCAGTTCTTC. This encodes CATSLRDRPYNEQFF.

The chain carries TRBV7-9 and TRBJ1-2; D is ambiguous. Germline loops: CDR1 SEHNR, CDR2 FQNEAQ (reference sequence). Trimming took 3 bases from V and 6 from J, leaving 11 bases between them. The CDR3 runs to 13 residues. CDR3 amino acids: CASSLRGMDGYTF. CDR3 sequence (DNA): TGTGCCAGCAGCTTGAGAGGGATGGATGGCTACACCTTC.

This clonotype was picked up many times. The chain is built from TRBV4-1 and TRBJ2-1; D unresolved. CDR3 size: 13 residues. The germline V gene encodes CDR1 MGHRA and CDR2 YSYEKL. Trimming shortened V by 0 bases and J by 8 bases, and 8 bases separated the two germline ends. CDR3: CASSQEEGDEQFF. CDR3 sequence (DNA): TGCGCCAGCAGCCAAGAAGAAGGAGATGAGCAGTTCTTC.

This clonotype was seen just once. The junction shows a germline mismatch at one end, possibly a read error. V gene TRBV3-1 combines with J gene TRBJ2-1; no reliable D call. There are 17 residues in the CDR3. Germline values: CDR1 LGHDT, CDR2 YNNKEL (reference sequence). The CDR3 DNA sequence: TGTACCAGCTGTACATTCATTGTATTTGGCTCCTACAATGAGCAGTTCTTC. Its protein is CTSCTFIVFGSYNEQFF.

This clonotype was picked up a small number of times. At one of its ends the junction is not consistent with the germline gene, which may arise from a read error. The V call is TRBV4-1, the J call TRBJ2-1; tentatively, D is TRBD1 (5 bases). The germline CDR1 and CDR2 sequences are MGHRA and YSYEKL. This CDR3 contains 17 residues. In DNA form, the CDR3 reads TGCGCCAGCAGCCCTCGGACACTTCGGCTTTCCTACAATGAGCAGTCCTTC. This sequence encodes CASSPRTLRLSYNEQSF.